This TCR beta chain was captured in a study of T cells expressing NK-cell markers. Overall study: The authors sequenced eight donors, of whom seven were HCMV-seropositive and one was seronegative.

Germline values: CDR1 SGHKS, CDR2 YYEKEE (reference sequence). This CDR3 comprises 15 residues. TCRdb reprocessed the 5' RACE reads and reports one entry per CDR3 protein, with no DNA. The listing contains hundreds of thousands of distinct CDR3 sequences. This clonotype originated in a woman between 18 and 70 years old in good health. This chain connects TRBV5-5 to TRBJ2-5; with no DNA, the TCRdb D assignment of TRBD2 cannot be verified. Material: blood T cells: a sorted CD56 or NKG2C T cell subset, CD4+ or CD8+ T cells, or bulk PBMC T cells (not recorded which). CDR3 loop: CASNRLAERQETQYF.